This record concerns one TCR beta chain sequence. The sample comes from a study of control samples from healthy donors and cancer patients. CDR3 length: 17 residues. Losses at the gene ends were 9 bases for V and 1 base for J; bases not matched to a gene: 17. Germline CDR1 is MNHEY and CDR2 is SMNVEV (reference sequence). Assay used: immunoSEQ multiplex PCR; TCRdb lists only in-frame clones, some missing. Found here are 50,000 to 75,000 clones, 65% to 90% of them singletons; the top ten hold roughly 5%. Specimen: blood. The TCR comes from a man between 40 and 49 years old in good health. The V call is TRBV27, the J call TRBJ2-7; TRBD2 aligns across 8 bases. The CDR3 DNA sequence: TGTGCCAGTACAAAAAAGGGCGGGGGGATAGAGTCCTACGAGCAGTACTTC. Its protein is CASTKKGGGIESYEQYF.